This TCR beta chain was sequenced for a study of blood T cell repertoires in COVID-19. Background on the study: Samples of COVID-19 (acute and convalescent) were obtained from the United States, Italy and Spain. T cells, B-cell-depleted T cells, or PBMCs supplied cDNA or gDNA.

CDR3 length equals 15 residues. Trimming took 3 bases from V and 6 from J; bases not matched to a gene: 7. Per the germline V gene, CDR1 is ENHRY and CDR2 is SYGVKD. Original data processing: The authors estimated nucleated cell counts from reference gene primer amplification. Assay: immunoSEQ multiplex PCR; the TCRdb copy retains only in-frame clones and omits some. V and J calls and clone size are copied from that table; D and trimming were computed from the DNA. The sample lists tens of thousands of clones, more than 75% occurring once. The sequence derives from a man older than 75 with active or convalescent COVID-19. The rearrangement links TRBV10-3 to TRBJ2-1; 8 nucleotides agree with TRBD2. The source material was peripheral blood. CDR3 DNA: TGTGCCATCAGTGACTTGGGGACTAGTGTCAATGAGCAGTTCTTC. Residues: CAISDLGTSVNEQFF.